Detailed here is one T cell receptor (beta chain). Its antigen is unknown. This CDR3 spans 18 amino acids. After removal of 4 bases from V and 8 bases from J, the junction contained 17 bases not matched to a gene. The TCR beta CDR3 regions underwent amplification using RNA transcripts as the source. The HTBI set primed first-round TCR CDR3 RT-PCR. MiXCR was run by TCRdb on the multiplex PCR reads, yielding one entry per CDR3 protein. Of about 530,000 distinct CDR3 sequences in the sample, about a sixth were seen once. These data are taken from a study of T cells in Graves' hyperthyroidism and ophthalmopathy. Turning to the study itself: Pretreatment peripheral blood was obtained at initial diagnosis. Points from the study as a whole: Ophthalmopathy was model-predicted a median approximately 6.4 months pre-onset. Blood also carried most thyroid clonotypes expanded above 0.001.

Active moderate-to-severe ophthalmopathy, Clinical Activity Score at least 3, NOSPECS at least 4, under 3 months' duration. The chain carries TRBV12-3 or TRBV12-4 and TRBJ2-1; 10 bases align to TRBD2. This clonotype originated in a woman between 18 and 29 years old with Graves' ophthalmopathy. Sequenced sample: blood. The DNA for the CDR3 is TGTGCCAGCAGTTCCACCGGACTTTTCAGCGGGGGGGCCGATGAGCAGTTCTTC. It codes for CASSSTGLFSGGADEQFF.